This is a list of T cell receptor beta chains from one sample in a study of molecular identifiers for immune sequencing clone quantification. In TCRdb, the PCR reads were re-called with MiXCR into one record per CDR3 protein. The sample records some 580,000 distinct CDR3 sequences, around 25% being singletons. What was sequenced was naive CD8+ T cells from blood, with Jurkat cell RNA spiked in. These receptors were taken from a human donor in good health. Some libraries in this study had Jurkat cell RNA spiked in. CDR3s include the opening cysteine and the closing phenylalanine or tryptophan. The D gene is left open where the match is weak. Only part of the rows carry a size: once, few, many, or a class if the clone is expanded.

>NA|TRBV3-1|TRBJ1-1|NA
TGTGCCAGCAGCCAAATCGGGGGGACCGACCCAGATACTAAAGCTTTCTTT
CASSQIGGTDPDTKAFF
>many|TRBV25-1|TRBJ2-3|NA
TGTGCCAGCAGTGAAAGCTGGGGGCTACGGGTTAGCACAGATACGCAGTATTTT
CASSESWGLRVSTDTQYF
>many|TRBV28|TRBJ1-5|TRBD1
TGTGCCAGCAGTACCGGGACAGGGGGCATAAGCAATCAGCCCCAGCATTTT
CASSTGTGGISNQPQHF
>NA|TRBV10-2|TRBJ2-2|NA
TGCGCCAGCAGTGAGTTAAGGGAGCTGTTTTTT
CASSELRELFF
>many|TRBV29-1|TRBJ1-2|TRBD1
TGCAGCGTGACTGGGGACAGCCGATTCAACTATGGCTACACCTTC
CSVTGDSRFNYGYTF
>many|TRBV12-3/TRBV12-4|TRBJ2-3|NA
TGTGCCAGCAGTTTAGCGGCCTTCACAGATACGCAGTATTTT
CASSLAAFTDTQYF
>NA|TRBV27|TRBJ2-7|TRBD2
TGTGCCAGCAGTCCCACCCCTAGCGGGAGCTCCTACGAGCAGTACTTC
CASSPTPSGSSYEQYF
>NA|TRBV6-2/TRBV6-3|TRBJ2-7|TRBD2
TGTGCCAGCAGTTACCCCGGGACTAGCGCTACCTACGAGCAGTACTTC
CASSYPGTSATYEQYF
>few|TRBV29-1|TRBJ2-7|TRBD1
TGCAGCGTTGAAGATGGGCGACAGGGAACTAACGAGCAGTACTTC
CSVEDGRQGTNEQYF
>many|TRBV13|TRBJ2-5|NA
TGTGCCAGCAGCTACAACTATGGTACAGAGACCCAGTACTTC
CASSYNYGTETQYF
>NA|TRBV3-1|TRBJ2-2|TRBD2
TGTGCCAGCAGCCAAGATCCGTCTAGCGGGAGGCCCACCGGGGAGCTGTTTTTT
CASSQDPSSGRPTGELFF
>few|TRBV11-2|TRBJ2-7|NA
TGTGCCAGCACTCACCGGGCAGGGGCAAGCTACGAGCAGTACTTC
CASTHRAGASYEQYF
>NA|TRBV2|TRBJ1-2|NA
TGTGCCAGCAGTGACTGGCCGACCTATGGCTACACCTTC
CASSDWPTYGYTF
>many|TRBV4-1|TRBJ2-3|NA
TGCGCCAGCAGCTCCCACAGGGCCATGATAACAGATACGCAGTATTTT
CASSSHRAMITDTQYF
>NA|TRBV25-1|TRBJ2-2|NA
TGTGCCAGCAGTGAGGTAACGGCTTACACCGGGGAGCTGTTTTTT
CASSEVTAYTGELFF
>once|TRBV19|TRBJ1-5|NA
TGTGCCAGTAGTATAGTAATGGGACCGAGCAGTCAGCCCCAGCATTTT
CASSIVMGPSSQPQHF
>many|TRBV10-3|TRBJ2-3|NA
TGTGCCATCAGTGGGATTCGCACAGATACGCAGTATTTT
CAISGIRTDTQYF
>NA|TRBV30|TRBJ1-2|NA
TGTGCCTGGAGTGTCGGAGGGTTGGATGGCTACACCTTC
CAWSVGGLDGYTF
>many|TRBV7-9|TRBJ2-3|NA
TGTGCCAGCAGCTTAATGTTCCTCTTAGAGGATTCGCAGTATTTT
CASSLMFLLEDSQYF
>many|TRBV5-1|TRBJ2-7|TRBD1
TGCGCCAGCAGCCCTCGAATTTCACAGGGGGCATCGGACGAGCAGTACTTC
CASSPRISQGASDEQYF
>many|TRBV12-3/TRBV12-4|TRBJ2-7|TRBD1
TGTGCCAGCAGTTTAGAGACAGGGATCTACGAGCAGTACTTC
CASSLETGIYEQYF
>many|TRBV2|TRBJ1-1|NA
TGTGCCAGCAGTGGCTCGCACGGGGGGGCGGGAACTGAAGCTTTCTTT
CASSGSHGGAGTEAFF
>many|TRBV19|TRBJ1-4|TRBD1
TGTGCCAGTAAGGACAGGACTAATGAAAAACTGTTTTTT
CASKDRTNEKLFF
>NA|TRBV29-1|TRBJ2-5|NA
TGCAGTAGCCAGGGGTCGGACCAAGAGACGCAGTACTTC
CSSQGSDQETQYF
>many|TRBV29-1|TRBJ2-3|NA
TGCAGCGTTACCCCCTCGGGACGTCTCACAGATACGCAGTATTTT
CSVTPSGRLTDTQYF
>NA|TRBV6-2/TRBV6-3|TRBJ2-3|TRBD2
TGTGCCAGCAGTTACTCGATGACGGGAGGTCCCCCAGATACGCAGTATTTT
CASSYSMTGGPPDTQYF
>NA|TRBV27|TRBJ2-5|NA
TGTGCCAGCAGTCCAACACCGCGAGCGGCGTACCAAGAGACCCAGTACTTC
CASSPTPRAAYQETQYF
>many|TRBV20-1|TRBJ2-3|TRBD2
TGCAGTGCTAGCTCTTTAGATCTAGCGGGCCCTAGCACAGATACGCAGTATTTT
CSASSLDLAGPSTDTQYF
>few|TRBV6-2/TRBV6-3|TRBJ1-5|NA
TGTGCCAGCCGATACTCTACAGGGCTAGGTCAGCCCCAGCATTTT
CASRYSTGLGQPQHF
>NA|TRBV5-1|TRBJ1-2|TRBD1
TGCGCCAGCAGTACAGGGGGCACTCCTAACTATGGCTACACCTTC
CASSTGGTPNYGYTF
>many|TRBV7-2|TRBJ2-7|NA
TGTGCCAGCAGCTTAATTGGTGCTGCCTACGAGCAGTACTTC
CASSLIGAAYEQYF
>many|TRBV6-2/TRBV6-3|TRBJ1-1|TRBD1
TGTGCCAGCAGTCCGGGACAGGGGGCATACACTGAAGCTTTCTTT
CASSPGQGAYTEAFF
>many|TRBV29-1|TRBJ2-7|TRBD2
TGCAGCGTCGAAGCGGGAGGTGGAGAGCAGTACTTC
CSVEAGGGEQYF
>many|TRBV4-2|TRBJ2-1|TRBD2
TGTGCCAGCAGCCAAGAGAGCGGGAGGGCCGACGATGAGCAGTTCTTC
CASSQESGRADDEQFF